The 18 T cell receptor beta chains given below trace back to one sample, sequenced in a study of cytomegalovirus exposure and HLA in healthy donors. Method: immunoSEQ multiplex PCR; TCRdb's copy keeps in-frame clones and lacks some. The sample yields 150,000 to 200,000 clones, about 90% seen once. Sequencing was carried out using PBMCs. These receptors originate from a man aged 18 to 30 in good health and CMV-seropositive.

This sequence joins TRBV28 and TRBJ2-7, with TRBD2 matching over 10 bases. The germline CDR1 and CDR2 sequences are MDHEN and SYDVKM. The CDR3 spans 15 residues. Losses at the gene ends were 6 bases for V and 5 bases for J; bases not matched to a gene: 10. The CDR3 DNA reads TGTGCCAGCAGCTTCCGACTAGCGGGTTCGAACGAGCAGTACTTC. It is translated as CASSFRLAGSNEQYF.

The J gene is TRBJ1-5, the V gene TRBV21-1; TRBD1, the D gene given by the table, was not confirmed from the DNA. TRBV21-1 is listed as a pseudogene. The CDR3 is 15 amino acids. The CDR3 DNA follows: TGTGCCAGCAGCACCCTGGACAGGTTAAATCAGCCCCAGCATTTT. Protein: CASSTLDRLNQPQHF.

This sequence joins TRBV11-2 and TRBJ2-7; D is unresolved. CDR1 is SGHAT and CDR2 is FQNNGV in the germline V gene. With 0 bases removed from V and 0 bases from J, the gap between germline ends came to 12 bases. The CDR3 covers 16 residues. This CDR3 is CASSLEVGGFSYEQYF. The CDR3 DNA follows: TGTGCCAGCAGCTTAGAGGTTGGCGGCTTCTCCTACGAGCAGTACTTC.

The CDR3 loop is CSAANYEQYF. CDR3 in DNA: TGCAGTGCTGCTAACTACGAGCAGTACTTC. V and J are TRBV20-1 and TRBJ2-7; D gene unclear. Trimming removed 5 bases from V and 3 bases from J, with 5 bases in between. Germline CDR1 is DFQATT and CDR2 is SNEGSKA (reference sequence). CDR3 length: 10 residues.

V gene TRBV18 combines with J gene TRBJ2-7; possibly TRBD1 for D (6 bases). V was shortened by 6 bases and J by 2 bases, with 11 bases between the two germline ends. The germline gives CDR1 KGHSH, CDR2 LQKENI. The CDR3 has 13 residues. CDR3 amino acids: CASSEGQAYEQYF. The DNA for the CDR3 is TGTGCCAGCTCCGAGGGACAAGCCTACGAGCAGTACTTC.

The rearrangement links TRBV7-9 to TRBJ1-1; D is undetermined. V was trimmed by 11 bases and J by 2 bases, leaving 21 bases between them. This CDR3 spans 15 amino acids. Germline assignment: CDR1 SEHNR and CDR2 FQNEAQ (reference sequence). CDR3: CALRREFHSNTEAFF. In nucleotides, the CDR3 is TGTGCCCTCCGACGCGAGTTCCACAGCAACACTGAAGCTTTCTTT.

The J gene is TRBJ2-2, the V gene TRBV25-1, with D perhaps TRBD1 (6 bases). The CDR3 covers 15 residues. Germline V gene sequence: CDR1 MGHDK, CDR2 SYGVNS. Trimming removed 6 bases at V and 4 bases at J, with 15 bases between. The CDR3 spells CASSVTGLGTGELFF. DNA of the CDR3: TGTGCCAGCAGCGTGACAGGCCTGGGCACCGGGGAGCTGTTTTTT.

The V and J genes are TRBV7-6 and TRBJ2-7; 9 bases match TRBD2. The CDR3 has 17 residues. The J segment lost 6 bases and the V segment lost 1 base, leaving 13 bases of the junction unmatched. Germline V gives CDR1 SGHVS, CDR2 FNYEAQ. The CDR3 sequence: CASSLGVAGGFSSEQYF. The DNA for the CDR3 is TGTGCCAGCAGCTTAGGGGTTGCGGGAGGGTTTTCTTCCGAGCAGTACTTC.

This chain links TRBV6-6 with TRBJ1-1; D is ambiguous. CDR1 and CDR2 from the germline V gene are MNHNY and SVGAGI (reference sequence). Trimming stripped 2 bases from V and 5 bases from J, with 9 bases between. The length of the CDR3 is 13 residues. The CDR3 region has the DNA TGTGCCAGCAGTTACCAGAGGAGGACTGAAGCTTTCTTT. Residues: CASSYQRRTEAFF.

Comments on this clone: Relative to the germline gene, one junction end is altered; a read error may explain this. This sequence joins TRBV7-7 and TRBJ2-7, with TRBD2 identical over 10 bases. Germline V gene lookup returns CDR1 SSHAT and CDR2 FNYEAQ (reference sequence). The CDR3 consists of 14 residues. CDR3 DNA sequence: TGTGCTAGCAGCCCCGGGCTAGCGGGAGATGAGCAGTACTTC. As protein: CASSPGLAGDEQYF.

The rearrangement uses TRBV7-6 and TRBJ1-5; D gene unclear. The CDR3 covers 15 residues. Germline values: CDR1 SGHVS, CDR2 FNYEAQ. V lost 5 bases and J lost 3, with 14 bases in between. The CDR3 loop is CASSLEAGSNQPQHF. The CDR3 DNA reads TGTGCCAGCAGCCTAGAGGCGGGGTCCAATCAGCCCCAGCATTTT. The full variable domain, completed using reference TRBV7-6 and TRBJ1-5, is GAGVSQSPRYKVTKRGQDVALRCDPISGHVSLYWYRQALGQGPEFLTYFNYEAQQDKSGLPNDRFSAERPEGSISTLTIQRTEQRDSAMYRCASSLEAGSNQPQHFGDGTRLSIL.

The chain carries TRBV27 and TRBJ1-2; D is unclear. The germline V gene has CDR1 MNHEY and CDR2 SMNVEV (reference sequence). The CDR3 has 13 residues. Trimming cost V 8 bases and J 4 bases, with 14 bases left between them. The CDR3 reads CASAAGRSYGYTF. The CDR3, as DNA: TGTGCCAGCGCCGCGGGTAGGAGCTATGGCTACACCTTC.

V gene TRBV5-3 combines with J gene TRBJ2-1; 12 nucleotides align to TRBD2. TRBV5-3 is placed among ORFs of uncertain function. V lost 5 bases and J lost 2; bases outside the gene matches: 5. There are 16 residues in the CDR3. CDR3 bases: TGTGCCAGAAGTCGATCTAGCGGGAGGGCCTACAATGAGCAGTTCTTC. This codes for CARSRSSGRAYNEQFF.

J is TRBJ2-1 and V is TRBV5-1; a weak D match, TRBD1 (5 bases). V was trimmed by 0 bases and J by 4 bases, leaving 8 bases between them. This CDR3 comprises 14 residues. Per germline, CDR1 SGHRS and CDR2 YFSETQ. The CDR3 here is CASSLDSGYNEQFF. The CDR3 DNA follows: TGCGCCAGCAGCTTGGATTCAGGGTACAATGAGCAGTTCTTC.

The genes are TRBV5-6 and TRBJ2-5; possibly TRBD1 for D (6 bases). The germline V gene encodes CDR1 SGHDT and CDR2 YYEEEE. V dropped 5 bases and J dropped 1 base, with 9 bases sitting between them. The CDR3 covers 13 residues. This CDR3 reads CASRQGLQETQYF. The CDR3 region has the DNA TGTGCCAGCAGACAGGGTCTCCAAGAGACCCAGTACTTC.

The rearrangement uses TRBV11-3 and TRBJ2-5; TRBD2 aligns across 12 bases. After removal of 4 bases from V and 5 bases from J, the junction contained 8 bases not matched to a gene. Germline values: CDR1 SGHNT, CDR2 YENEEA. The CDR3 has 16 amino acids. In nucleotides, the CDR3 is TGTGCCAGCAGCTCCTCGACTAGCGGGAGTTGGGAGACCCAGTACTTC. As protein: CASSSSTSGSWETQYF.

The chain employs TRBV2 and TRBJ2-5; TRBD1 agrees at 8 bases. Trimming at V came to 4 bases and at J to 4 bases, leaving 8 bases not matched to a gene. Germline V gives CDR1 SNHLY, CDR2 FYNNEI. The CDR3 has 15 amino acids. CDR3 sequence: CASSVGQGVTETQYF. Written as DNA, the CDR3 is TGTGCCAGCAGTGTTGGACAGGGTGTAACAGAGACCCAGTACTTC.

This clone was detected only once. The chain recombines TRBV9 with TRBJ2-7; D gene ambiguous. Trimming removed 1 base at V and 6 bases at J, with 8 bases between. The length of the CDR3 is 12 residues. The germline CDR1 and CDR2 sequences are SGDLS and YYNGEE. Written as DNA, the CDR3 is TGTGCCAGCAGCGTACAAAATAGCGAGCAGTACTTC. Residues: CASSVQNSEQYF. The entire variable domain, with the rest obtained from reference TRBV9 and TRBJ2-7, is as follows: DSGVTQTPKHLITATGQRVTLRCSPRSGDLSVYWYQQSLDQGLQFLIQYYNGEERAKGNILERFSAQQFPDLHSELNLSSLELGDSALYFCASSVQNSEQYFGPGTRLTVT.